This TCR beta chain was recovered during a study of somatic reversion in DOCK8 deficiency (TCRdb year 2020). Context from the whole study: The study compared the T cell receptor beta repertoires of three groups: DOCK8-deficient patients, DOCK8-revertant patients and healthy volunteers. The study investigated how somatic reversion of pathogenic DOCK8 variants alters lymphocyte differentiation and function in DOCK8 deficiency. DOCK8-deficient patients in the study had been reported previously.

Per the germline V gene (reference sequence), DFQATT is the CDR1 and SNEGSKA is the CDR2. V ends up 0 bases short and J 5 bases short, with an unmatched junction base count of 5. Spanning cysteine to phenylalanine, the CDR3 consists of 14 amino acids. Only the CDR3 portion is preserved as DNA: 42 bases, with reading frame beginning at the first base. Points the paper makes about the study in general: Whether whole blood or PBMCs served as the source material for each individual sample was not specified in the methods.

This clonotype is medium-sized (0.01 to 0.1%) in its sample. What antigen it recognizes has not been identified. No qualities accompany the bases; no much larger clone lies one base away. For the TCR repertoire analysis, genomic DNA was extracted either from whole blood samples or from PBMCs. Samples were obtained from a few DOCK8-revertant patients, with some of these patients sampled at multiple time points. The library relied on multiplex PCR. Using EuroClonality-NGS primers, the TRB libraries were generated through a one-step amplicon PCR run on 100 ng genomic DNA. TRB amplicons were sequenced on Illumina MiSeq instruments with 2 x 250 bp version 2 chemistry. Per the original workflow: IMGT/HighV-QUEST was the tool used for both primary TRB sequence analysis and V(D)J annotation. Repertoire diversity and composition were evaluated with VDJtools after removing nonfunctional clones and downsampling for comparisons between samples. The raw public reads went through TCRdb reprocessing: fastp at Q25, MiXCR clone calling, in-frame beta chains kept. Each entry merges the rows of one CDR3 protein and shows their most common DNA and genes. These V and J calls rely on TCRdb rather than the paper's analysis. Recorded for this sample are about 1,300 distinct CDR3 sequences; around 27% of them occurred a single time. Of the sample, around 84% falls within the top ten clones.

Material for sequencing was peripheral blood. The meaning of the sample's cell subset or site label: DOCK8-deficient patient with somatic reversion. Recombination connected TRBV20-1 to TRBJ1-1, with 8 bases in between that match TRBD1. The sequence derives from a human donor with DOCK8 deficiency. The sequenced DNA is TGCAGTGCTAGAGATTGGACAGGGCGGACTGAAGCTTTCTTT. This encodes CSARDWTGRTEAFF.